A selection of T cell receptor beta chains follows, all from one sample in a study of cytomegalovirus exposure and HLA in healthy donors. Only in-frame clones appear in the TCRdb table, and some are missing; sequencing was by immunoSEQ multiplex PCR. The repertoire has some 180,000 clones, 87% of them found once; the top ten carry around 0.99%. Source material: PBMCs. The receptors were gathered from a boy aged 2-9 years in good health and CMV-seronegative. The CDR3 runs from the conserved cysteine through the conserved F or W. Fields, in order: CDR3 length, V gene, J gene, D gene, clone size, CDR3 protein, CDR3 DNA. The D gene is left open where the match is weak. Some rows have no size entry. The others give once, few or many, or a class for an expanded clone.

length: 15; V: TRBV7-9; J: TRBJ2-1; D: TRBD2; size: NA; CDR3: CASSFTSGVYNEQFF; DNA: TGTGCCAGCAGCTTCACTAGCGGGGTTTACAATGAGCAGTTCTTC
length: 14; V: TRBV5-1; J: TRBJ2-5; D: NA; size: NA; CDR3: CASSRGVGWETQYF; DNA: TGCGCCAGCAGCCGCGGGGTAGGGTGGGAGACCCAGTACTTC
length: 14; V: TRBV15; J: TRBJ2-7; D: NA; size: NA; CDR3: CATSRVSSGDEQYF; DNA: TGTGCCACCAGCAGAGTATCATCCGGGGACGAGCAGTACTTC
length: 14; V: TRBV5-5; J: TRBJ1-1; D: NA; size: NA; CDR3: CASSWAGLNTEAFF; DNA: TGTGCCAGCAGCTGGGCCGGCCTCAACACTGAAGCTTTCTTT
length: 11; V: TRBV30; J: TRBJ2-3; D: TRBD2; size: NA; CDR3: CAWRGGDTQYF; DNA: TGTGCCTGGAGGGGGGGGGATACGCAGTATTTT
length: 13; V: TRBV6-1; J: TRBJ1-2; D: TRBD1; size: few; CDR3: CASSLTGDYGYTF; DNA: TGTGCCAGCAGTCTGACAGGGGACTATGGCTACACCTTC
length: 11; V: TRBV28; J: TRBJ2-1; D: NA; size: few; CDR3: CASSRRGEQFF; DNA: TGTGCCAGCAGTAGGAGGGGTGAGCAGTTCTTC
length: 14; V: TRBV27; J: TRBJ1-1; D: TRBD1; size: NA; CDR3: CASSLYRGGIEAFF; DNA: TGTGCCAGCAGTTTATATCGAGGGGGCATTGAAGCTTTCTTT
length: 15; V: TRBV5-1; J: TRBJ2-7; D: TRBD2; size: NA; CDR3: CASTGVAGGPYEQYF; DNA: TGCGCCAGCACAGGGGTAGCGGGAGGTCCCTACGAGCAGTACTTC
length: 18; V: TRBV9; J: TRBJ1-3; D: NA; size: once; CDR3: CASSGLLTGTLSGNTIYF; DNA: TGTGCCAGCAGCGGGCTCCTCACCGGGACTCTCTCTGGAAACACCATATATTTT
length: 15; V: TRBV6-5; J: TRBJ2-2; D: TRBD1; size: NA; CDR3: CVSSYWTGTTGELFF; DNA: TGTGTCAGCAGTTACTGGACAGGGACCACCGGGGAGCTGTTTTTT
length: 12; V: TRBV30; J: TRBJ1-5; D: TRBD1; size: NA; CDR3: CAWSDRDQPQHF; DNA: TGTGCCTGGTCCGACAGGGATCAGCCCCAGCATTTT
length: 16; V: TRBV2; J: TRBJ2-5; D: NA; size: NA; CDR3: CASSGLGAWEYVTQYF; DNA: TGTGCCAGCAGTGGTCTTGGGGCCTGGGAATATGTGACCCAGTACTTC
length: 14; V: TRBV28; J: TRBJ1-2; D: NA; size: NA; CDR3: CASSFLDSYYGYTF; DNA: TGTGCCAGCAGTTTTTTGGACAGCTACTATGGCTACACCTTC
length: 14; V: TRBV15; J: TRBJ1-3; D: TRBD1; size: NA; CDR3: CATSSGQGLDTIYF; DNA: TGTGCCACCAGCAGCGGACAGGGGTTAGACACCATATATTTT
length: 12; V: TRBV4-1; J: TRBJ2-7; D: NA; size: NA; CDR3: CASSQEGYEQYF; DNA: TGCGCCAGCAGCCAAGAGGGCTACGAGCAGTACTTC
length: 15; V: TRBV10-2; J: TRBJ1-5; D: NA; size: NA; CDR3: CASSESGGSNQPQHF; DNA: TGCGCCAGCAGTGAGTCAGGCGGGAGCAATCAGCCCCAGCATTTT
length: 14; V: TRBV7-9; J: TRBJ1-4; D: NA; size: NA; CDR3: CASSPLLLAEKLFF; DNA: TGTGCCAGCAGCCCCCTCCTCTTAGCGGAAAAACTGTTTTTT
length: 14; V: TRBV5-4; J: TRBJ2-2; D: TRBD2; size: NA; CDR3: CASSLLASGERLFF; DNA: TGTGCCAGCAGCTTGTTGGCTAGCGGGGAAAGGCTGTTTTTT
length: 17; V: TRBV4-2; J: TRBJ1-3; D: TRBD1; size: NA; CDR3: CASSQDLGTGAGNTIYF; DNA: TGTGCCAGCAGCCAAGATCTCGGCACAGGGGCTGGAAACACCATATATTTT
length: 16; V: TRBV7-9; J: TRBJ2-3; D: TRBD2; size: few; CDR3: CASSRDRGGPRDTQYF; DNA: TGTGCCAGCAGCAGGGATCGGGGGGGCCCGAGAGATACGCAGTATTTT
length: 15; V: TRBV4-3; J: TRBJ2-7; D: NA; size: NA; CDR3: CASSQDFRVSYEQYF; DNA: TGCGCCAGCAGCCAAGACTTTAGAGTCTCCTACGAGCAGTACTTC
length: 13; V: TRBV5-1; J: TRBJ2-3; D: NA; size: NA; CDR3: CASSLSKLGTQYF; DNA: TGCGCCAGCAGCTTGTCTAAGCTCGGTACGCAGTATTTT
length: 13; V: TRBV9; J: TRBJ2-3; D: NA; size: NA; CDR3: CASSVGATDTQYF; DNA: TGTGCCAGCAGCGTAGGCGCTACAGATACGCAGTATTTT
length: 16; V: TRBV6-1; J: TRBJ1-4; D: NA; size: NA; CDR3: CASSEAVGNTGEKLFF; DNA: TGTGCCAGCAGTGAAGCCGTCGGGAACACGGGAGAAAAACTGTTTTTT
length: 15; V: TRBV2; J: TRBJ2-3; D: NA; size: NA; CDR3: CASLGRGESADTQYF; DNA: TGTGCCAGCCTTGGCCGCGGGGAGAGCGCAGATACGCAGTATTTT
length: 16; V: TRBV7-6; J: TRBJ2-2; D: TRBD2; size: NA; CDR3: CASSVTSGRAGGELFF; DNA: TGTGCCAGCAGCGTTACTAGCGGGAGGGCCGGGGGGGAGCTGTTTTTT
length: 15; V: TRBV6-5; J: TRBJ2-1; D: NA; size: NA; CDR3: CASSPRGISYNEQFF; DNA: TGTGCCAGCAGCCCTAGAGGAATATCCTACAATGAGCAGTTCTTC